These T cell receptor beta chains were read from a single sample in a study of cytomegalovirus exposure and HLA in healthy donors. TCRdb keeps only in-frame clones here, not all; method: immunoSEQ multiplex PCR. Of about 37,000 clones in the sample, approximately 79% were seen once. Sequencing input: PBMCs. These TCRs come from a woman aged 18 to 35 in good health and CMV-seropositive. Each CDR3 is given with its conserved first and last residue. The D gene is left open where the match is weak. Not all rows give a size; the values are once, few, many and, for expanded clones, a class.

d_call: -; j_call: TRBJ2-4; clone_size: -; v_call: TRBV19; cdr3_aa: CASGDNIKGKNIQYF; cdr3_nt: TGTGCCAGTGGGGACAATATTAAGGGGAAAAACATTCAGTACTTC
d_call: -; j_call: TRBJ2-5; clone_size: -; v_call: TRBV18; cdr3_aa: CASFDVASPQETQYF; cdr3_nt: TGTGCCAGCTTTGATGTGGCCTCACCCCAAGAGACCCAGTACTTC
d_call: -; j_call: TRBJ2-7; clone_size: -; v_call: TRBV10-3; cdr3_aa: CAISDQGYVSYEQYF; cdr3_nt: TGTGCCATCAGTGATCAGGGTTATGTTAGCTACGAGCAGTACTTC
d_call: TRBD2; j_call: TRBJ2-1; clone_size: -; v_call: TRBV7-6; cdr3_aa: CASSLEWGGYNEQFF; cdr3_nt: TGTGCCAGCAGCTTAGAGTGGGGGGGATACAATGAGCAGTTCTTC
d_call: -; j_call: TRBJ1-5; clone_size: -; v_call: TRBV13; cdr3_aa: CASSLGAGASNQPQHF; cdr3_nt: TGTGCCAGCAGCTTAGGTGCGGGAGCGAGCAATCAGCCCCAGCATTTT
d_call: TRBD2; j_call: TRBJ2-3; clone_size: -; v_call: TRBV2; cdr3_aa: CASSTGLAGGTDTQYF; cdr3_nt: TGTGCCAGCAGTACGGGACTAGCGGGAGGAACAGATACGCAGTATTTT
d_call: TRBD1; j_call: TRBJ2-7; clone_size: -; v_call: TRBV14; cdr3_aa: CASSRDRVVYEQYF; cdr3_nt: TGTGCCAGCAGCCGGGACAGGGTGGTCTACGAGCAGTACTTC
d_call: -; j_call: TRBJ2-2; clone_size: -; v_call: TRBV29-1; cdr3_aa: CSVAGGHLTTGELFF; cdr3_nt: TGCAGCGTTGCGGGGGGACACCTCACGACCGGGGAGCTGTTTTTT
d_call: TRBD2; j_call: TRBJ2-1; clone_size: -; v_call: TRBV7-2; cdr3_aa: CASSLALVGGYNEQFF; cdr3_nt: TGTGCCAGCAGCTTAGCCCTCGTGGGAGGGTACAATGAGCAGTTCTTC
d_call: TRBD2; j_call: TRBJ2-5; clone_size: -; v_call: TRBV9; cdr3_aa: CASSDRRISGKETQYF; cdr3_nt: TGTGCCAGCAGCGACCGTCGGATTAGCGGGAAAGAGACCCAGTACTTC
d_call: -; j_call: TRBJ1-1; clone_size: -; v_call: TRBV27; cdr3_aa: CASRGRGPNTEAFF; cdr3_nt: TGTGCCAGCAGGGGAAGGGGCCCCAACACTGAAGCTTTCTTT
d_call: TRBD1; j_call: TRBJ2-5; clone_size: -; v_call: TRBV9; cdr3_aa: CASRTLPPPHRGRGETQYF; cdr3_nt: TGTGCCAGCAGGACTCTACCCCCCCCGCACAGGGGGCGGGGAGAGACCCAGTACTTC
d_call: TRBD2; j_call: TRBJ2-1; clone_size: -; v_call: TRBV5-1; cdr3_aa: CASSQPLSGGVYNEQFF; cdr3_nt: TGCGCCAGCAGCCAACCATTAAGCGGGGGGGTCTACAATGAGCAGTTCTTC
d_call: -; j_call: TRBJ1-1; clone_size: few; v_call: TRBV9; cdr3_aa: CASARGGSGTEAFF; cdr3_nt: TGTGCCAGCGCCCGAGGGGGAAGTGGCACTGAAGCTTTCTTT
d_call: TRBD1; j_call: TRBJ2-4; clone_size: -; v_call: TRBV2; cdr3_aa: CASRGQGGTKNIQYF; cdr3_nt: TGTGCCAGCAGGGGACAGGGCGGCACCAAAAACATTCAGTACTTC
d_call: TRBD1; j_call: TRBJ2-7; clone_size: -; v_call: TRBV27; cdr3_aa: CASSSSGQGSYEQYF; cdr3_nt: TGTGCCAGCAGTTCCTCGGGACAGGGAAGCTACGAGCAGTACTTC
d_call: -; j_call: TRBJ1-1; clone_size: -; v_call: TRBV6-5; cdr3_aa: CASSYSPTGVNTEAFF; cdr3_nt: TGTGCCAGCAGTTACTCTCCGACAGGAGTGAACACTGAAGCTTTCTTT
d_call: -; j_call: TRBJ2-1; clone_size: -; v_call: TRBV27; cdr3_aa: CASSLPGNEQFF; cdr3_nt: TGTGCCAGCAGTCTTCCCGGTAATGAGCAGTTCTTC
d_call: TRBD2; j_call: TRBJ2-3; clone_size: few; v_call: TRBV6-1; cdr3_aa: CASSELAGGPDTQYF; cdr3_nt: TGTGCCAGCAGTGAACTAGCGGGAGGCCCAGATACGCAGTATTTT
d_call: TRBD2; j_call: TRBJ2-7; clone_size: -; v_call: TRBV7-2; cdr3_aa: CASSLMMQREGREQYF; cdr3_nt: TGTGCCAGCAGCTTAATGATGCAGCGGGAGGGACGCGAGCAGTACTTC
d_call: -; j_call: TRBJ2-7; clone_size: -; v_call: TRBV21-1; cdr3_aa: CASSPRSGVITYEQYF; cdr3_nt: TGTGCCAGCAGCCCAAGGTCGGGGGTGATTACTTACGAGCAGTACTTC
d_call: -; j_call: TRBJ1-6; clone_size: -; v_call: TRBV11-2; cdr3_aa: CASSPGPNSPLHF; cdr3_nt: TGTGCCAGCAGCCCTGGGCCCAATTCACCCCTCCACTTT
d_call: -; j_call: TRBJ2-7; clone_size: -; v_call: TRBV5-8; cdr3_aa: CASSLPGNPYEQYF; cdr3_nt: TGTGCCAGCAGCTTGCCGGGGAACCCCTACGAGCAGTACTTC
d_call: -; j_call: TRBJ1-2; clone_size: -; v_call: TRBV4-1; cdr3_aa: CASSQYRSTSDGYTF; cdr3_nt: TGCGCCAGCAGCCAGTACAGGAGCACAAGCGATGGCTACACCTTC
d_call: -; j_call: TRBJ1-2; clone_size: -; v_call: TRBV12-5; cdr3_aa: CASGLSRSYGYTF; cdr3_nt: TGTGCTAGTGGTTTGTCCAGGTCCTATGGCTACACCTTC
d_call: TRBD1; j_call: TRBJ2-7; clone_size: -; v_call: TRBV7-7; cdr3_aa: CASSRQEGAYEQYF; cdr3_nt: TGTGCTAGCAGTCGACAAGAGGGGGCATACGAGCAGTACTTC
d_call: TRBD1; j_call: TRBJ1-5; clone_size: -; v_call: TRBV28; cdr3_aa: CASSTDRGYQPQHF; cdr3_nt: TGTGCCAGCAGCACAGACAGGGGGTATCAGCCCCAGCATTTT
d_call: TRBD2; j_call: TRBJ2-7; clone_size: -; v_call: TRBV11-2; cdr3_aa: CASSNSGRRGLAGVEQYF; cdr3_nt: TGTGCCAGCAGCAATTCGGGACGAAGGGGACTAGCGGGGGTCGAGCAGTACTTC
d_call: -; j_call: TRBJ1-5; clone_size: -; v_call: TRBV2; cdr3_aa: CASCQRANQPQHF; cdr3_nt: TGTGCCAGCTGCCAGAGGGCAAATCAGCCCCAGCATTTT
d_call: TRBD1; j_call: TRBJ1-6; clone_size: -; v_call: TRBV11-2; cdr3_aa: CASSLGGQGSSYNSPLHF; cdr3_nt: TGTGCCAGCAGCTTAGGGGGACAGGGAAGCTCCTATAATTCACCCCTCCACTTT
d_call: TRBD1; j_call: TRBJ2-3; clone_size: -; v_call: TRBV28; cdr3_aa: CASSAPGTGVADTQYF; cdr3_nt: TGTGCCAGCAGTGCCCCCGGGACAGGGGTTGCAGATACGCAGTATTTT